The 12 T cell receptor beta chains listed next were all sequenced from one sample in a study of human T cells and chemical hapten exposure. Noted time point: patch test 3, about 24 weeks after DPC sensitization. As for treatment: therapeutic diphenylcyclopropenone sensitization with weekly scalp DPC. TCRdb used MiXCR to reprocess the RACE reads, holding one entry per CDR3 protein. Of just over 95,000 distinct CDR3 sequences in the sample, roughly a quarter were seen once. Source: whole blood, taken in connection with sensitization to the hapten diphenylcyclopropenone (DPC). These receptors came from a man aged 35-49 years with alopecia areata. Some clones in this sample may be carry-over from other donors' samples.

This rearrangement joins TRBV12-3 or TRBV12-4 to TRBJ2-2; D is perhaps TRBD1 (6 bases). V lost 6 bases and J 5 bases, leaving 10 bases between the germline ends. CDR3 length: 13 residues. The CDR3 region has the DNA TGTGCCAGCAGCGGGACAAGGACCGGGGAGCTGTTTTTT. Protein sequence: CASSGTRTGELFF.

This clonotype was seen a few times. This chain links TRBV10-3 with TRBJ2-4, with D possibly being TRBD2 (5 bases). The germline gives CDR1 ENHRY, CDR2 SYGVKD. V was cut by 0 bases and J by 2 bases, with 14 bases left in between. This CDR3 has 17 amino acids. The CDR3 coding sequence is TGTGCCATCAGTGAGTCTCAAGGTTCCGGGACCAAAAACATTCAGTACTTC. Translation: CAISESQGSGTKNIQYF.

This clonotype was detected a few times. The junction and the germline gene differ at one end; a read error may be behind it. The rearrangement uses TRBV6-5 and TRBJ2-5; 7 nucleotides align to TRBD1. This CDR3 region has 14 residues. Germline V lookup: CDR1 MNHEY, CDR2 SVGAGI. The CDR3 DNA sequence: TGTGCCAGCCGTCTAGGGGGCAACCAAAAGACCCAGTACTTC. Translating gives CASRLGGNQKTQYF.

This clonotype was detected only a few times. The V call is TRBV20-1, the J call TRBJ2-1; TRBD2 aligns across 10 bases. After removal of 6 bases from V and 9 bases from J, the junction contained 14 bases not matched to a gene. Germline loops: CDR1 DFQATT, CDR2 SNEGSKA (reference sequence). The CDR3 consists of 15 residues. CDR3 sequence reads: CSAPPAGGPSAEQFF. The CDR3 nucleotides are TGCAGTGCCCCACCAGCGGGAGGGCCGAGCGCTGAGCAGTTCTTC.

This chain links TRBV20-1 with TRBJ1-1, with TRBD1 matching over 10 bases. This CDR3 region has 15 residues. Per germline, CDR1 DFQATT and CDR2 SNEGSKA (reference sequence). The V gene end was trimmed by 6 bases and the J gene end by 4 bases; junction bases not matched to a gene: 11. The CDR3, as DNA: TGCAGTGCGCGACCTGGACAGGGGGTTTTCACTGAAGCTTTCTTT. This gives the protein CSARPGQGVFTEAFF.

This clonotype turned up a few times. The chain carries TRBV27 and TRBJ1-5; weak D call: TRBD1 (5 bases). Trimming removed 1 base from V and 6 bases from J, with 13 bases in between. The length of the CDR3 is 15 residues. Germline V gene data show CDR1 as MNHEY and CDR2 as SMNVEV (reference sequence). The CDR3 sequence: CASSLFGAASQPQHF. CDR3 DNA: TGTGCCAGCAGTTTATTCGGGGCGGCAAGTCAGCCCCAGCATTTT.

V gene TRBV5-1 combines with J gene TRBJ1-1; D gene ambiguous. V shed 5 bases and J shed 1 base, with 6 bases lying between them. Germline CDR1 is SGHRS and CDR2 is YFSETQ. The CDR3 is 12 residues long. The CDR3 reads CASRATNTEAFF. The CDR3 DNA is TGCGCCAGCAGGGCCACGAACACTGAAGCTTTCTTT.

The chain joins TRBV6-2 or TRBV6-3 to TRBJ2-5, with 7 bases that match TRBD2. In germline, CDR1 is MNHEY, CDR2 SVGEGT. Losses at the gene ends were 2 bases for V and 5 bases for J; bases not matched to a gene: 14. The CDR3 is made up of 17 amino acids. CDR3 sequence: CASSYPLAGRPEETQYF. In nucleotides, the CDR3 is TGTGCCAGCAGTTACCCCCTAGCCGGGAGGCCGGAGGAGACCCAGTACTTC.

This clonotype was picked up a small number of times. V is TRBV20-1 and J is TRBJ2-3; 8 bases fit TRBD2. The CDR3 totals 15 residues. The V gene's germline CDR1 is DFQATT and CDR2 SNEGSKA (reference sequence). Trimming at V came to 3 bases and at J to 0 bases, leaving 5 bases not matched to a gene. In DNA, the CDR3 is TGCAGTGCTAGTAACGAGCGGGGGAGCACAGATACGCAGTATTTT. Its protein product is CSASNERGSTDTQYF.

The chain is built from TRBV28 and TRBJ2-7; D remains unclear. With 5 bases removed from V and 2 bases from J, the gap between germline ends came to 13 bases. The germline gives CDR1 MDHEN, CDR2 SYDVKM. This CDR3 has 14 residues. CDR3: CASSAVLEAYEQYF. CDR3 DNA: TGTGCCAGCAGTGCCGTCCTAGAAGCCTACGAGCAGTACTTC.

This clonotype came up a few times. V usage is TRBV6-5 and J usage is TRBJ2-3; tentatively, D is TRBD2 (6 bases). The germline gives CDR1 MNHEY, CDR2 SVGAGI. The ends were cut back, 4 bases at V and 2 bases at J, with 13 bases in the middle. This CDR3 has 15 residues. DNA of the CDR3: TGTGCCAGCAGTTTACTAGCTGCCAACACAGATACGCAGTATTTT. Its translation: CASSLLAANTDTQYF.

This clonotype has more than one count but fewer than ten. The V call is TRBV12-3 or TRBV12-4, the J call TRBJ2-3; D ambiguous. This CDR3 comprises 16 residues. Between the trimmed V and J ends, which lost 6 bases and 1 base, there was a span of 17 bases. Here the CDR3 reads CASSLPTSLGTDTQYF. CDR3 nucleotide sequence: TGTGCCAGCAGCCTCCCCACCTCATTGGGCACAGATACGCAGTATTTT.